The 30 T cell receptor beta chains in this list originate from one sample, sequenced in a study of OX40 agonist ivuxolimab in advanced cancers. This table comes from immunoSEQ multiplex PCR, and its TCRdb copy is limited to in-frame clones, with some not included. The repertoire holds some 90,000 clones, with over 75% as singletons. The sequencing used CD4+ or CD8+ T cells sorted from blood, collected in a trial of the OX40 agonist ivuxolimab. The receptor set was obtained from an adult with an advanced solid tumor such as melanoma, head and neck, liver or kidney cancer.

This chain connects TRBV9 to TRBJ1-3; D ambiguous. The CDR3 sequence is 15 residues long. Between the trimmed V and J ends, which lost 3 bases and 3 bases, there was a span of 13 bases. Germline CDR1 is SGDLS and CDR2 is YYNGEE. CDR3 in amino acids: CASSAGGKNGNTIYF. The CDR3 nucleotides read TGTGCCAGCAGCGCGGGCGGGAAAAATGGAAACACCATATATTTT.

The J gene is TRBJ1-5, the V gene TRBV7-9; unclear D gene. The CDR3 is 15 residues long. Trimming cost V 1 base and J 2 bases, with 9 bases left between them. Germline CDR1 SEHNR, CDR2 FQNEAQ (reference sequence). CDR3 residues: CASSLGVVGNQPQHF. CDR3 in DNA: TGTGCCAGCAGCTTAGGGGTGGTAGGCAATCAGCCCCAGCATTTT. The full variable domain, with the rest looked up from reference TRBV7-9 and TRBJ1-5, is DTGVSQNPRHKITKRGQNVTFRCDPISEHNRLYWYRQTLGQGPEFLTYFQNEAQLEKSRLLSDRFSAERPKGSFSTLEIQRTEQGDSAMYLCASSLGVVGNQPQHFGDGTRLSIL.

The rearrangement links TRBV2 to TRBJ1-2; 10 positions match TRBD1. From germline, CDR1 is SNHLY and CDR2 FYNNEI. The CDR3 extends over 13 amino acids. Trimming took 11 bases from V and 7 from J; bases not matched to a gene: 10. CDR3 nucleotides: TGTGCCTGTGAGACAGGGGGCCGTTCTGGCTACACCTTC. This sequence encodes CACETGGRSGYTF.

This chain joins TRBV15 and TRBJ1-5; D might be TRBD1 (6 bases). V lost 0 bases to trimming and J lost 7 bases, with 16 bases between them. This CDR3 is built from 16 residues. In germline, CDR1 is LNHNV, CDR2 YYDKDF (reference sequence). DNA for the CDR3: TGTGCCACCAGCAGAGACCGTGGGGGCGCGTTCCAGCCCCAGCATTTT. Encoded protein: CATSRDRGGAFQPQHF.

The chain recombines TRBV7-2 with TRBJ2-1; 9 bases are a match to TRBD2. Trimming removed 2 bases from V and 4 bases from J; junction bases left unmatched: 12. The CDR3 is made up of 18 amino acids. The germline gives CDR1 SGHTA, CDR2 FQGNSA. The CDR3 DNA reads TGTGCCAGCAGCTTACTACTAGCGGGCTGGGGACGATACAATGAGCAGTTCTTC. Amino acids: CASSLLLAGWGRYNEQFF.

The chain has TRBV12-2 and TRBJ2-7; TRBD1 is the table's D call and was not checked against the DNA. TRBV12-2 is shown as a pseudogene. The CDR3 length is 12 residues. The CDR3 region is CASRRQGGEQYF. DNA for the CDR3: TGTGCAAGTCGGAGACAGGGAGGAGAGCAGTACTTC.

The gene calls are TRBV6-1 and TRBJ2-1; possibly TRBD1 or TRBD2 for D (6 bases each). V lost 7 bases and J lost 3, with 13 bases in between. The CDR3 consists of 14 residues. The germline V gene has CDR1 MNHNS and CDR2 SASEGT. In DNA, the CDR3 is TGTGCCAGCAAGGAGGGGGGAGTCTACAATGAGCAGTTCTTC. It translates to CASKEGGVYNEQFF.

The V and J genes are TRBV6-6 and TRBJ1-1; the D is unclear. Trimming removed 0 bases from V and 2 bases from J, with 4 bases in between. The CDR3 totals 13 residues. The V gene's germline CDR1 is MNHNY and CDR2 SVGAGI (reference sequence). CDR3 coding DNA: TGTGCCAGCAGTTACTCGGCAAACACTGAAGCTTTCTTT. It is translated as CASSYSANTEAFF.

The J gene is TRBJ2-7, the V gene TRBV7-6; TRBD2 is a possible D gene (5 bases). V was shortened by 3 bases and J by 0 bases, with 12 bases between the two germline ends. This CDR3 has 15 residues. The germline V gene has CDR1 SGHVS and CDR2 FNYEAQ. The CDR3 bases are TGTGCCAGCAGCTTGGATGCACGGGACTCCTACGAGCAGTACTTC. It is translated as CASSLDARDSYEQYF.

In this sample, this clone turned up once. As DNA, the CDR3 is TGTGCCAGCAAGCTGACAGCTTCTGGAAACACCATATATTTT. Its translation is CASKLTASGNTIYF. The chain is built from TRBV2 and TRBJ1-3, with D tentatively TRBD1 (5 bases). The CDR3 extends over 14 amino acids. V lost 7 bases to trimming and J lost 1 base, with 11 bases between them. Germline V gene lookup returns CDR1 SNHLY and CDR2 FYNNEI.

The chain's CDR3 is CASSTQGTQRNYGYTF. CDR3 DNA: TGTGCCAGCAGCACACAGGGGACTCAACGGAACTATGGCTACACCTTC. The chain employs TRBV9 and TRBJ1-2, with TRBD1 matching over 7 bases. The germline gives CDR1 SGDLS, CDR2 YYNGEE. This CDR3 has 16 residues. V trimming: 4 bases; J trimming: 2 bases; junction bases outside the gene matches: 11. The full variable domain, with the rest looked up from reference TRBV9 and TRBJ1-2, is DSGVTQTPKHLITATGQRVTLRCSPRSGDLSVYWYQQSLDQGLQFLIQYYNGEERAKGNILERFSAQQFPDLHSELNLSSLELGDSALYFCASSTQGTQRNYGYTFGSGTRLTVV.

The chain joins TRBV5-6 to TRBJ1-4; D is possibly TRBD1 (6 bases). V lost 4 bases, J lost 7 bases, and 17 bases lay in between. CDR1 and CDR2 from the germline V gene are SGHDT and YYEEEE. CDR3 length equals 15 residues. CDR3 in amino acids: CASSGSQGGLEKLFF. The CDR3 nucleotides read TGTGCCAGCAGCGGATCACAGGGAGGCCTTGAAAAACTGTTTTTT.

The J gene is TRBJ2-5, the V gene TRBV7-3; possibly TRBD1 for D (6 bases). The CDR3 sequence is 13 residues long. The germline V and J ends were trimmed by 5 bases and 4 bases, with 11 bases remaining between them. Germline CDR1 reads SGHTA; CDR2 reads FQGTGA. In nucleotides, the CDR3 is TGTGCCAGCAGCCTAAGCAGGGGAGAGACCCAGTACTTC. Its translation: CASSLSRGETQYF.

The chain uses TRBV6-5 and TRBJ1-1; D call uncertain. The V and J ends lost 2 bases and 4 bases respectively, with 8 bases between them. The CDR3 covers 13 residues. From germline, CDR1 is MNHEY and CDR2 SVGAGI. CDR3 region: CASSYNGITEAFF. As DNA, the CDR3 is TGTGCCAGCAGTTACAACGGGATCACTGAAGCTTTCTTT.

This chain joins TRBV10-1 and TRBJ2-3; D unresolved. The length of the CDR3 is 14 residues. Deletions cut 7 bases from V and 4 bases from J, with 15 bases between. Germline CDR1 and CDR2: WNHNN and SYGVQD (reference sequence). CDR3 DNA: TGCGCCAGCAACCCAGGACCCCGGCCAGATACGCAGTATTTT. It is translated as CASNPGPRPDTQYF.

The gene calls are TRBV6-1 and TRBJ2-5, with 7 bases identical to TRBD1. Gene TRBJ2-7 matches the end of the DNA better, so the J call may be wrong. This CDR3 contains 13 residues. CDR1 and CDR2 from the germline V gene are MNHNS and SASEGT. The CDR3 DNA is TGTGCCAGCACCTTGACAGGGTCAAGCGAGCAGTACTTC. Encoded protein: CASTLTGSSEQYF.

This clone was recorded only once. CDR3 DNA sequence: TGTGCCAGCAGCCCAAGGACTAGCGGGGCTTACGGGGATACGCAGTATTTT. This gives the protein CASSPRTSGAYGDTQYF. This chain joins TRBV7-3 and TRBJ2-3; 12 bases fit TRBD2. Germline-derived CDR1 and CDR2 are SGHTA and FQGTGA. The CDR3 covers 17 residues. V lost 5 bases to trimming and J lost 6 bases; unmatched junction nucleotides: 12.

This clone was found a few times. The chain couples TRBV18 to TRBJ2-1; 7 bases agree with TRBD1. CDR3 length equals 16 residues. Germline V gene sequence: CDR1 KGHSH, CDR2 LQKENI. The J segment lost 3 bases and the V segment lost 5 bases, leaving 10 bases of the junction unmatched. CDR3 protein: CASSKTGQVLYNEQFF. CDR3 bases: TGTGCCAGCTCAAAAACTGGACAGGTTCTCTACAATGAGCAGTTCTTC.

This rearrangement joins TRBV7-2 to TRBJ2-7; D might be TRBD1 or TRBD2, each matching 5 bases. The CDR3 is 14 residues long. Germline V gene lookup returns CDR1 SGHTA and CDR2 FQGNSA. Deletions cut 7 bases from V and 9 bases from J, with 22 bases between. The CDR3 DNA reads TGTGCCAGCACACCCCCGGGGACCAAGGCACGGCAGTACTTC. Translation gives CASTPPGTKARQYF.

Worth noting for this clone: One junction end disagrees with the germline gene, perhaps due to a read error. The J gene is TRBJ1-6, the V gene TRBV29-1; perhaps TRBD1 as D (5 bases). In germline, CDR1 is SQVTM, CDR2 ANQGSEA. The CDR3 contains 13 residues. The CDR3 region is CGVQENPTSPLHF. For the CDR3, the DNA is TGCGGCGTACAGGAAAATCCCACTTCACCCCTCCACTTT.

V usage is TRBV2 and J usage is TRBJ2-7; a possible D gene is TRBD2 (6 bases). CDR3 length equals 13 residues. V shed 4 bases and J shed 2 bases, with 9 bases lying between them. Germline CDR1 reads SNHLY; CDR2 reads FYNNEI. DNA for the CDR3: TGTGCCAGCAGTGCCGGAGGGGCCTACGAGCAGTACTTC. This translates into CASSAGGAYEQYF.

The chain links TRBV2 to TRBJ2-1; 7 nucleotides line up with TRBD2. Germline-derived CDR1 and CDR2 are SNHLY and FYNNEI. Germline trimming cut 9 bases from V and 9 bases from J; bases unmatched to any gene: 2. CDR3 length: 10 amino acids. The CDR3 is CASGRVEQFF. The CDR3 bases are TGTGCCAGTGGGAGGGTTGAGCAGTTCTTC.

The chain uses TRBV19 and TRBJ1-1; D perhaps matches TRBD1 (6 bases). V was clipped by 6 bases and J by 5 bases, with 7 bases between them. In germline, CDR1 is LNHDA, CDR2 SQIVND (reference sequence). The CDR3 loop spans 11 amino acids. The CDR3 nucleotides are TGTGCCAGTAGCAGGGGAACTGAAGCTTTCTTT. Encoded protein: CASSRGTEAFF.

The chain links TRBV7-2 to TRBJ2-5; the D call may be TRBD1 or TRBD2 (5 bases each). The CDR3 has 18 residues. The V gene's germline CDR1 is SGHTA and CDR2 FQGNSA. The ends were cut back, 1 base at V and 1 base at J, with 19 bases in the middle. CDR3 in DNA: TGTGCCAGCAGCTTAGGTTTAATGTCGAGGGGCACCCAAGAGACCCAGTACTTC. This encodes CASSLGLMSRGTQETQYF.

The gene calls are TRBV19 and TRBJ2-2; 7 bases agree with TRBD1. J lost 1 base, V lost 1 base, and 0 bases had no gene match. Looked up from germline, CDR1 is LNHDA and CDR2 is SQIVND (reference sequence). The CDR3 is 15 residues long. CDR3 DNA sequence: TGTGCCAGTAGTATAGGGGACAGGAACACCGGGGAGCTGTTTTTT. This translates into CASSIGDRNTGELFF.

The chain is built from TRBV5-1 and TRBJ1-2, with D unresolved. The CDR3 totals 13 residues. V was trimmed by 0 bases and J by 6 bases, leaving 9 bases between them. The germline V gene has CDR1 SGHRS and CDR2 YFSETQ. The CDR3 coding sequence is TGCGCCAGCAGCTTGGGGTCCCCAAATGGCTACACCTTC. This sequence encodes CASSLGSPNGYTF.

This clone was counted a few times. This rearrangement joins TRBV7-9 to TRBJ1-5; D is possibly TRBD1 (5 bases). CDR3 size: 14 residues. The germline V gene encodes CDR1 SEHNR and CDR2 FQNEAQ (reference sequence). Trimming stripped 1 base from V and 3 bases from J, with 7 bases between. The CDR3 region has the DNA TGTGCCAGCAGCTTAGTGGGGCCCAATCAGCCCCAGCATTTT. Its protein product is CASSLVGPNQPQHF.

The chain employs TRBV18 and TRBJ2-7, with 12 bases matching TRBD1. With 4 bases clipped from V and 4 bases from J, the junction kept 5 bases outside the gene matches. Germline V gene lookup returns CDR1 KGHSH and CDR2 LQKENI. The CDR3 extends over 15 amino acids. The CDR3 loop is CASSLGTGGAYEQYF. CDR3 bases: TGTGCCAGCTCACTAGGGACAGGGGGCGCGTACGAGCAGTACTTC. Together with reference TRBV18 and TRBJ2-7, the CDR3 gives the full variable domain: NAGVMQNPRHLVRRRGQEARLRCSPMKGHSHVYWYRQLPEEGLKFMVYLQKENIIDESGMPKERFSAEFPKEGPSILRIQQVVRGDSAAYFCASSLGTGGAYEQYFGPGTRLTVT.

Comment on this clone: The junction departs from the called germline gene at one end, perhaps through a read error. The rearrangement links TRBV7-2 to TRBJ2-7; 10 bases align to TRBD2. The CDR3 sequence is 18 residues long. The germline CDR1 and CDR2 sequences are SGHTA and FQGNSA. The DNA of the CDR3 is TGTGCCAGCAGCCAACTAGCGGGGCTATCGGGGGTCTCCCACGAGCAGTACTTC. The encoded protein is CASSQLAGLSGVSHEQYF.

For the CDR3, the DNA is TGTGCCAGCAGTTCCCCGAGGACGGGGGAGGAGACCCAGTACTTC. This encodes CASSSPRTGEETQYF. The V call is TRBV6-5, the J call TRBJ2-5; D possibly corresponds to TRBD2 (6 bases). The germline V gene has CDR1 MNHEY and CDR2 SVGAGI. The CDR3 has 15 residues. V was clipped by 4 bases and J by 5 bases, with 17 bases between them.